This entry concerns a single T cell receptor beta chain. Its target is unknown. These data come from a study of cytomegalovirus exposure and HLA in healthy donors. Notes on the study in general: Apart from CMV serostatus, no immune exposure information was available. Sequencing probably produced one cluster of sequence variants that were highly shared. Later on, analysis showed that most CMV-associated TCR beta chains appeared to be HLA-restricted.

Primers: 60 Vbeta forward and 13 Jbeta reverse. Libraries were prepared by immunoSEQ multiplex PCR; TCRdb keeps only in-frame clonotypes and omits some of them. The sample yields 50,000 to 75,000 clones, about four fifths seen once. This TCR derives from a young man in good health and CMV-seropositive. The sequencing sample was made of PBMCs.

The CDR3 nucleotides read TGTGCCAGCAGCCTGACAGCACGTCCCTACGAGCAGTACTTC. It is translated as CASSLTARPYEQYF. The genes are TRBV7-9 and TRBJ2-7; perhaps TRBD1 as D (5 bases). V lost 5 bases and J lost 2, with 13 bases in between. The CDR3 sequence is 14 residues long. Germline CDR1 is SEHNR and CDR2 is FQNEAQ (reference sequence).